Here is one T cell receptor beta chain with its context. V was pared by 2 bases and J by 7 bases, with 8 bases of the junction left unmatched. The CDR3 length is 16 residues. In germline, CDR1 is MNHEY, CDR2 SVGAGI. This entry belongs to a study of blood T cell repertoires in COVID-19. Profiling relied on immunoSEQ multiplex PCR, and the TCRdb table lists in-frame clones only, not all of them. The profile covers fewer than 200,000 clones, with over 75% appearing a single time and about 5.3% taken by the ten largest. The participants were between about 18 and 90 years old and came from 24 US areas. The chain links TRBV6-5 to TRBJ2-2; TRBD2 matches at 9 bases. The sequence was obtained from a woman in her thirties or forties with acute COVID-19. The specimen sequenced was PBMCs or T cells enriched from blood (not recorded which). The CDR3 protein is CASSYGGGRAGGELFF. CDR3 DNA: TGTGCCAGCAGTTACGGCGGCGGGAGGGCAGGCGGGGAGCTGTTTTTT.